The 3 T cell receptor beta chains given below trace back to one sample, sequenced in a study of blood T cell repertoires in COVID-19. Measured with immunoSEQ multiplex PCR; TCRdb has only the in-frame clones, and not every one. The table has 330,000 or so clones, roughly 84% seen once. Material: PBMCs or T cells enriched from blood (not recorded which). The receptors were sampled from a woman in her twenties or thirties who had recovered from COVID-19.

CDR3 bases: TGCAGCGTTGAAATACTTTCCGGACACCACTACGAGCAGTACTTC. This sequence encodes CSVEILSGHHYEQYF. The V call is TRBV29-1, the J call TRBJ2-7; possible D gene TRBD1, 5 bases. The ends were cut back, 2 bases at V and 3 bases at J, with 17 bases in the middle. CDR3 length: 15 residues. From germline, CDR1 is SQVTM and CDR2 ANQGSEA.

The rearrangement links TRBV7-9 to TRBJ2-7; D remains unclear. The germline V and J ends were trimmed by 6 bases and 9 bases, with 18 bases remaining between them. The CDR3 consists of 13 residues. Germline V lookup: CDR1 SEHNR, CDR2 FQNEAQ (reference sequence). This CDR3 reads CASSSNPQRGQYF. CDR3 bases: TGTGCCAGCAGTTCCAACCCTCAACGCGGGCAGTACTTC. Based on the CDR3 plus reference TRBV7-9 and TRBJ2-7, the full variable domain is DTGVSQNPRHKITKRGQNVTFRCDPISEHNRLYWYRQTLGQGPEFLTYFQNEAQLEKSRLLSDRFSAERPKGSFSTLEIQRTEQGDSAMYLCASSSNPQRGQYFGPGTRLTVT.

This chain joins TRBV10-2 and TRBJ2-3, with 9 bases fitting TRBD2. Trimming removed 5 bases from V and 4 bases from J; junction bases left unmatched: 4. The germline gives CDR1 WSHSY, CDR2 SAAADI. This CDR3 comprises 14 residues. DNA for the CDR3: TGCGCCAGCAGTATGGGCGGGGGGGCAGATACGCAGTATTTT. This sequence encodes CASSMGGGADTQYF.